This T cell receptor beta chain was sequenced during a study of blood T cell repertoires in COVID-19. Study overall: The origin of the acute and convalescent COVID-19 samples was the United States, Italy and Spain. T cells, B-cell-depleted T cells, or PBMCs supplied cDNA or gDNA.

Profiled with immunoSEQ multiplex PCR; TCRdb holds only in-frame clones, not every one. The sample includes almost 250,000 clones, more than 85% of them seen just once. The sequencing sample was made of PBMCs or T cells enriched from blood (not recorded which). The TCR was taken from a woman aged 25 to 39 who had recovered from COVID-19.

CDR3 DNA: TGTGCCAGCAGCTTTCCGGGGTCTGCCAACGTCCTGACTTTC. Protein product: CASSFPGSANVLTF. The chain carries TRBV11-2 and TRBJ2-6, with D possibly TRBD2 on 5 matching bases. CDR1 is SGHAT and CDR2 is FQNNGV in the germline V gene. This CDR3 comprises 14 residues. The germline V and J ends were trimmed by 3 bases and 7 bases, with 10 bases remaining between them.